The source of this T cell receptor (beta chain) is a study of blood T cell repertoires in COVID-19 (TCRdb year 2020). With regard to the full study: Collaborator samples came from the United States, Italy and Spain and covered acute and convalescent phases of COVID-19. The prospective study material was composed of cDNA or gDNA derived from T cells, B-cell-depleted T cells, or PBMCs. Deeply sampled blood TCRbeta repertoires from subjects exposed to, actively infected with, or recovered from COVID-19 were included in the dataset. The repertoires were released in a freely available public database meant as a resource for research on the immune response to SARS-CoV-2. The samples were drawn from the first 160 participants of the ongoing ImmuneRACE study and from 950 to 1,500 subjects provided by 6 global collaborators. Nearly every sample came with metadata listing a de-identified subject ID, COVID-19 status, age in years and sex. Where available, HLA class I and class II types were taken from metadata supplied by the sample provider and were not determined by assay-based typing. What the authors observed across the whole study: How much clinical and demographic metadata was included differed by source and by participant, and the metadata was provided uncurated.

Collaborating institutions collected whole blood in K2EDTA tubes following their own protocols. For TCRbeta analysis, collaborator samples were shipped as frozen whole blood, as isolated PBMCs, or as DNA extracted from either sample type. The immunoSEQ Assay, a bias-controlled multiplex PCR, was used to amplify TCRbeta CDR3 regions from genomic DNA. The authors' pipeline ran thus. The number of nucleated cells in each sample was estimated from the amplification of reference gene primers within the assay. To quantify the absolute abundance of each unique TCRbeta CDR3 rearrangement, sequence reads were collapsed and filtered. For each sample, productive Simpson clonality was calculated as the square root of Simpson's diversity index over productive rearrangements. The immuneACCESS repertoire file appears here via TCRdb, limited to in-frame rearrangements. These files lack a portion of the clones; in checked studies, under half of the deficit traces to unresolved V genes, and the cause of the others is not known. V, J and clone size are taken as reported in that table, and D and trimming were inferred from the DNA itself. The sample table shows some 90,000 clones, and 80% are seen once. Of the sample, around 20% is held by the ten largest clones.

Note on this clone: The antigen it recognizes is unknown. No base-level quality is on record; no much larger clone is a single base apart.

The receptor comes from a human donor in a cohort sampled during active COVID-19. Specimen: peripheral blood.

Here the CDR3 is given as CAISDFRAAGGAEQYF. The nucleotide sequence is TGTGCCATCAGTGACTTCAGGGCCGCGGGGGGGGCCGAGCAGTACTTC. The sequence joins TRBV10-3 to TRBJ2-7; 9 bases in the junction line up with TRBD2. The CDR3, from cysteine to phenylalanine, totals 16 residues. Only the CDR3 portion is preserved as DNA: 48 bases, with reading frame beginning at the first base. Taken from the germline V gene, the CDR1 and CDR2 loops are ENHRY and SYGVKD. V is cut back by 3 bases and J by 6 bases, with 12 bases in the junction unmatched.